This T cell receptor beta chain was identified in a study of T cells in localized non-small cell lung cancer. Sequencing was performed with immunoSEQ multiplex PCR; in TCRdb, only in-frame clones are kept and a portion is missing. The sample holds about 21,000 clones, around 91% seen once. Points from the study as a whole: Of the top 100 tumor clones, median about 56 were in adjacent lung, some 29 among its top 100.

CDR3 length equals 13 residues. Germline V lookup: CDR1 SSHAT, CDR2 FNYEAQ (reference sequence). Trimming pared 2 bases from V and 5 bases from J, leaving 9 bases between. With respect to this clone: What it recognizes is unknown.

Specimen: peripheral blood, collected before any cancer treatment. The receptor comes from a man between 40 and 70 years old with stage I lung adenocarcinoma. The chain recombines TRBV7-7 with TRBJ1-1; D may be TRBD1 (5 bases). CDR3 sequence: CASSLYQGTEAFF. For the CDR3, the DNA is TGTGCCAGCAGCTTATATCAGGGAACTGAAGCTTTCTTT.